What follows are 17 T cell receptor beta chains derived from one specimen sequenced in a study of T cells in localized non-small cell lung cancer. Sequencing used immunoSEQ multiplex PCR; TCRdb keeps in-frame clones, though not all of them. The sample lists a few thousand clones; roughly 27% were seen once. Source: normal lung tissue next to the tumor, taken before any cancer treatment. The source is a man aged 35 to 69 with stage I lung adenocarcinoma.

This clone was seen a few times. The chain uses TRBV6-8 and TRBJ2-6; unclear D gene. Trimming took off 2 bases at V and 2 bases at J, with 10 bases between the two ends. This CDR3 comprises 16 residues. Germline loops: CDR1 MNHGY, CDR2 SAAAGT. CDR3 in amino acids: CASSYNSGTGANVLTF. The DNA for the CDR3 is TGTGCCAGCAGTTACAATTCCGGTACTGGGGCCAACGTCCTGACTTTC.

In its sample, this clone was seen a few times. The chain combines TRBV9 with TRBJ2-1; TRBD1 agrees at 8 bases. The V gene end was trimmed by 1 base and the J gene end by 3 bases; junction bases not matched to a gene: 3. The CDR3 has 15 residues. Germline V gives CDR1 SGDLS, CDR2 YYNGEE. CDR3 sequence (DNA): TGTGCCAGCAGCGTACAGGGGGCAGGCTACAATGAGCAGTTCTTC. Its protein product is CASSVQGAGYNEQFF.

This clone has a handful of counts. The J gene is TRBJ2-7, the V gene TRBV30, with D maybe TRBD1 (6 bases). Germline CDR1 GTSNPN, CDR2 SVGIG (reference sequence). This CDR3 has 13 amino acids. V lost 3 bases, J lost 3 bases, and 12 bases lay in between. CDR3 region: CAWSDADSYEQYF. The DNA of the CDR3 is TGTGCCTGGAGCGACGCGGACAGCTACGAGCAGTACTTC.

This clone was recorded a few times. This sequence joins TRBV19 and TRBJ1-1; 7 positions match TRBD1. The CDR3 runs to 15 residues. Germline values: CDR1 LNHDA, CDR2 SQIVND (reference sequence). Germline trimming cut 2 bases from V and 0 bases from J; bases unmatched to any gene: 3. DNA for the CDR3: TGTGCCAGTAGTATAACAGGGGACATGAACACTGAAGCTTTCTTT. Amino acid sequence: CASSITGDMNTEAFF.

A few counts support this clone. The V call is TRBV6-8, the J call TRBJ2-7, with D possibly TRBD2 on 5 matching bases. The CDR3 loop spans 12 amino acids. Trimming left V 7 bases short and J 7 bases short, with 14 bases between. Germline V gene data show CDR1 as MNHGY and CDR2 as SAAAGT. CDR3 coding DNA: TGTGCCAGCATCCAAAGGAGGAGGGAGCAGTACTTC. Protein: CASIQRRREQYF.

This clone was seen only a few times. This chain links TRBV14 with TRBJ2-3; tentative D call: TRBD2 (5 bases). Germline-derived CDR1 and CDR2 are SGHDN and FVKESK. The germline V and J ends were trimmed by 1 base and 2 bases, with 16 bases remaining between them. The CDR3 has 17 residues. The CDR3, as DNA: TGTGCCAGCAGCCAAGTAGTGAGGGTCAGCCCCACAGATACGCAGTATTTT. Its protein is CASSQVVRVSPTDTQYF. The whole variable domain, remainder taken from reference TRBV14 and TRBJ2-3, is EAGVTQFPSHSVIEKGQTVTLRCDPISGHDNLYWYRRVMGKEIKFLLHFVKESKQDESGMPNNRFLAERTGGTYSTLKVQPAELEDSGVYFCASSQVVRVSPTDTQYFGPGTRLTVL.

This clone turned up a few times. The V gene is TRBV19, the J gene TRBJ1-2; 12 bases are shared with TRBD1. V lost 5 bases, J lost 4 bases, and 8 bases stayed unmatched. The length of the CDR3 is 16 residues. Per the germline V gene, CDR1 is LNHDA and CDR2 is SQIVND (reference sequence). In nucleotides, the CDR3 is TGTGCCAGTAGTCCCGGGACAGGGGGCTGGGGCTATGGCTACACCTTC. This sequence encodes CASSPGTGGWGYGYTF.

The V and J genes are TRBV9 and TRBJ1-3, with D perhaps TRBD1 (6 bases). Deletions cut 4 bases from V and 0 bases from J, with 8 bases between. The CDR3 loop spans 14 amino acids. Looked up from germline, CDR1 is SGDLS and CDR2 is YYNGEE. The CDR3 is CASSSGDSGNTIYF. In nucleotides, the CDR3 is TGTGCCAGCAGCTCAGGGGACTCTGGAAACACCATATATTTT.

This clone ranks as medium-sized. This sequence joins TRBV9 and TRBJ1-6, with unresolved D. The germline CDR1 and CDR2 sequences are SGDLS and YYNGEE. V gave up 6 bases and J gave up 5 bases, with 15 bases separating them. This CDR3 comprises 15 residues. Here the CDR3 reads CASTPSRANNSPLHF. The CDR3 DNA reads TGTGCCAGCACCCCTTCCCGGGCGAATAATTCACCCCTCCACTTT. Combining the CDR3 with reference TRBV9 and TRBJ1-6 gives the whole variable domain DSGVTQTPKHLITATGQRVTLRCSPRSGDLSVYWYQQSLDQGLQFLIQYYNGEERAKGNILERFSAQQFPDLHSELNLSSLELGDSALYFCASTPSRANNSPLHFGNGTRLTVT.

This clone turned up a few times. V usage is TRBV9 and J usage is TRBJ1-3; 9 bases match TRBD1. The CDR3 is 19 residues long. V shed 3 bases and J 0 bases; nucleotides not matched to a gene: 13. Germline V gene lookup returns CDR1 SGDLS and CDR2 YYNGEE. In DNA form, the CDR3 reads TGTGCCAGCAGCGGGGGACAGGGAATTGAAACTCTCTCTGGAAACACCATATATTTT. It yields the protein CASSGGQGIETLSGNTIYF.

In its sample, this clone is medium-sized (0.01 to 0.1%). The rearrangement uses TRBV18 and TRBJ1-5; TRBD1 agrees at 9 bases. Germline lookup yields CDR1 KGHSH and CDR2 LQKENI. Germline trimming cut 2 bases from V and 2 bases from J; bases unmatched to any gene: 7. The CDR3 is 17 amino acids. DNA of the CDR3: TGTGCCAGCTCACCAGACAGGGGGGGTCGGGGCAATCAGCCCCAGCATTTT. As protein: CASSPDRGGRGNQPQHF.

This clone was observed a single time. The genes are TRBV6-8 and TRBJ2-2; D gene ambiguous. V was cut by 8 bases and J by 2 bases, with 18 bases left in between. The CDR3 has 16 residues. Germline CDR1 reads MNHGY; CDR2 reads SAAAGT. The CDR3 DNA follows: TGTGCCAGCGCATATATTCAAGGGCCAAACACCGGGGAGCTGTTTTTT. Its translation is CASAYIQGPNTGELFF.

This clone is labeled medium-sized (0.01 to 0.1%). V and J are TRBV11-3 and TRBJ2-7; 8 nucleotides line up with TRBD1. This CDR3 region has 15 residues. Germline V gene data show CDR1 as SGHNT and CDR2 as YENEEA. J gave up 0 bases and V 5 bases, and 6 bases lay outside the gene matches. The CDR3 protein is CASSPGQGSSYEQYF. In nucleotides, the CDR3 is TGTGCCAGCAGCCCCGGACAGGGTAGCTCCTACGAGCAGTACTTC.

The chain couples TRBV29-1 to TRBJ2-7; 7 bases map to TRBD2. This CDR3 is built from 12 residues. Trimming cost V 6 bases and J 0 bases; bases outside gene matches: 2. Germline-derived CDR1 and CDR2 are SQVTM and ANQGSEA. The CDR3 loop reads CSVWGGSYEQYF. CDR3 DNA sequence: TGCAGCGTATGGGGGGGCTCCTACGAGCAGTACTTC.

This clone turned up a few times. The chain employs TRBV6-8 and TRBJ1-5; D unclear. Germline CDR1 and CDR2: MNHGY and SAAAGT. CDR3 length: 13 amino acids. V was cut by 2 bases and J by 5 bases, with 7 bases left in between. This CDR3 reads CASSYGRYQPQHF. The CDR3 region has the DNA TGTGCCAGCAGTTACGGCCGTTATCAGCCCCAGCATTTT.

This chain connects TRBV25-1 to TRBJ1-3; 7 bases match TRBD1. Unmatched junction bases numbered 7, after V lost 1 base and J lost 1 base. The CDR3 sequence is 17 residues long. Per germline, CDR1 MGHDK and CDR2 SYGVNS. This CDR3 reads CASSESGGYRSGNTIYF. DNA for the CDR3: TGTGCCAGCAGTGAATCAGGGGGGTATAGATCTGGAAACACCATATATTTT. Full variable domain (rest looked up from reference TRBV25-1 and TRBJ1-3): EADIYQTPRYLVIGTGKKITLECSQTMGHDKMYWYQQDPGMELHLIHYSYGVNSTEKGDLSSESTVSRIRTEHFPLTLESARPSHTSQYLCASSESGGYRSGNTIYFGEGSWLTVV.

V gene TRBV5-1 combines with J gene TRBJ1-1; D is unclear. This CDR3 is built from 15 residues. Trimming shortened V by 0 bases and J by 2 bases, and 11 bases separated the two germline ends. Germline CDR1 SGHRS, CDR2 YFSETQ. The CDR3 coding sequence is TGCGCCAGCAGCTTGGCCACAGCTCCAAACACTGAAGCTTTCTTT. Its protein is CASSLATAPNTEAFF.